The 27 T cell receptor beta chains presented below share a single source sample, sequenced in a study of CD8+ T cells in alopecia areata. In each case, RNA was isolated and then reverse transcribed into cDNA as the sequencing template. This table comes from immunoSEQ multiplex PCR, and its TCRdb copy is limited to in-frame clones, with some not included. The sample contains some 240,000 clones, about 53% of which appear only once. The input for sequencing was CD4+ T cells sorted from blood, taken at week 0. The receptors shown here come from a human donor with alopecia areata.

The chain recombines TRBV4-1 with TRBJ1-4; D call uncertain. The CDR3 contains 14 residues. V lost 4 bases and J 7 bases, leaving 13 bases between the germline ends. Germline CDR1 and CDR2: MGHRA and YSYEKL. The CDR3 DNA is TGCGCCAGCAGCCTCGCTCTTCTGGTTGAAAAACTGTTTTTT. Its translation: CASSLALLVEKLFF.

In this sample, this clone turned up a few times. The V and J genes are TRBV6-5 and TRBJ2-3; D possibly uses TRBD1 or TRBD2 (5 bases each). There are 13 residues in the CDR3. Trimming stripped 6 bases from V and 2 bases from J, with 9 bases between. Germline V gene sequence: CDR1 MNHEY, CDR2 SVGAGI. Written as DNA, the CDR3 is TGTGCCAGCAGGAGGGACCCCACAGATACGCAGTATTTT. It is translated as CASRRDPTDTQYF.

This clone appeared a few times. The chain uses TRBV4-2 and TRBJ2-5; D tentatively reads TRBD1 or TRBD2 (5 bases each). V was pared by 5 bases and J by 0 bases, with 13 bases between. The CDR3 loop spans 15 amino acids. The germline gives CDR1 LGHNA, CDR2 YNFKEQ. CDR3 nucleotides: TGTGCCAGCAGCTCAACCCGGGACCACCAAGAGACCCAGTACTTC. It encodes CASSSTRDHQETQYF.

This clone came up once. The rearrangement links TRBV30 to TRBJ1-5, with D hard to call. V was cut by 0 bases and J by 7 bases, with 10 bases left in between. CDR3 length: 13 residues. Germline lookup yields CDR1 GTSNPN and CDR2 SVGIG (reference sequence). CDR3 region: CAWSVGWEQPQHF. The CDR3 bases are TGTGCCTGGAGTGTAGGGTGGGAACAGCCCCAGCATTTT.

J is TRBJ1-1 and V is TRBV19; 9 bases are shared with TRBD1. This CDR3 region has 17 residues. V gave up 4 bases and J gave up 0 bases; unmatched junction bases: 9. The germline V gene has CDR1 LNHDA and CDR2 SQIVND (reference sequence). The CDR3 nucleotides are TGTGCCAGTAGTAGCGCAGGGACAGGGCGGATGAACACTGAAGCTTTCTTT. It yields the protein CASSSAGTGRMNTEAFF.

The gene calls are TRBV5-1 and TRBJ2-7, with D possibly matching TRBD1 (5 bases). The CDR3 loop spans 13 amino acids. Trimming took off 4 bases at V and 6 bases at J, with 14 bases between the two ends. Germline V gene lookup returns CDR1 SGHRS and CDR2 YFSETQ. The CDR3 loop reads CASSPGQGTEQYF. Here the CDR3 DNA reads TGCGCCAGCAGCCCGGGCCAGGGTACCGAGCAGTACTTC.

This clone has more than one count but fewer than ten. V gene TRBV11-2 combines with J gene TRBJ2-7, with 9 positions matching TRBD2. CDR1 is SGHAT, CDR2 FQNNGV, per germline. The CDR3 is 18 amino acids. The J segment lost 0 bases and the V segment lost 2 bases, leaving 11 bases of the junction unmatched. CDR3 in amino acids: CASSLRIAGVLSSYEQYF. CDR3 in DNA: TGTGCCAGCAGCTTAAGGATAGCGGGGGTCCTCAGCTCCTACGAGCAGTACTTC.

This clone was observed a few times. Other DNA sequences in the same sample also yield this CDR3. The genes are TRBV14 and TRBJ2-2; D uncertain. Between the trimmed V and J ends, which lost 0 bases and 2 bases, there was a span of 4 bases. Germline-derived CDR1 and CDR2 are SGHDN and FVKESK. This CDR3 comprises 14 residues. CDR3 loop: CASSQDHNTGELFF. CDR3 nucleotides: TGTGCCAGCAGCCAAGATCATAACACCGGGGAGCTGTTTTTT.

Concerning this clone: The same CDR3 can be traced to other DNA sequences in this sample. The chain joins TRBV5-1 to TRBJ1-2; D remains ambiguous. CDR3 length: 13 amino acids. The germline V and J ends were trimmed by 1 base and 1 base, with 5 bases remaining between them. The germline CDR1 and CDR2 sequences are SGHRS and YFSETQ. CDR3 region: CASSLSGNYGYTF. CDR3 nucleotides: TGCGCCAGCAGCTTGTCCGGTAACTATGGCTACACCTTC.

This rearrangement joins TRBV7-9 to TRBJ1-5, with D hard to call. The germline CDR1 and CDR2 sequences are SEHNR and FQNEAQ (reference sequence). V was cut by 6 bases and J by 1 base, with 4 bases left in between. This CDR3 is built from 12 residues. The CDR3 bases are TGTGCCAGCAGTATAAGCAATCAGCCCCAGCATTTT. Translation: CASSISNQPQHF.

This clone was counted only a few times. This rearrangement joins TRBV30 to TRBJ1-2; the D is unclear. The CDR3 extends over 12 amino acids. Deletions cut 0 bases from V and 4 bases from J, with 6 bases between. From germline, CDR1 is GTSNPN and CDR2 SVGIG (reference sequence). In DNA form, the CDR3 reads TGTGCCTGGAGTGTACTAAGCTATGGCTACACCTTC. Its translation is CAWSVLSYGYTF. Looking up the rest from reference TRBV30 and TRBJ1-2 gives the full variable domain: SQTIHQWPATLVQPVGSPLSLECTVEGTSNPNLYWYRQAAGRGLQLLFYSVGIGQISSEVPQNLSASRPQDRQFILSSKKLLLSDSGFYLCAWSVLSYGYTFGSGTRLTVV.

This clone appeared a few times. The chain has TRBV7-2 and TRBJ2-7, with a weak D call TRBD1 (5 bases). Trimming left V 4 bases short and J 2 bases short, with 12 bases between. Germline loops: CDR1 SGHTA, CDR2 FQGNSA. The CDR3 is 14 residues long. This CDR3 reads CASSSPRGPYEQYF. The CDR3 region has the DNA TGTGCCAGCAGCTCCCCAAGGGGCCCCTACGAGCAGTACTTC.

The rearrangement uses TRBV5-1 and TRBJ2-2; D is ambiguous. This CDR3 comprises 16 residues. Trimming took off 2 bases at V and 4 bases at J, with 15 bases between the two ends. Germline values: CDR1 SGHRS, CDR2 YFSETQ. CDR3 in amino acids: CASSLPDARGTGELFF. DNA for the CDR3: TGCGCCAGCAGCTTACCCGACGCGAGAGGCACCGGGGAGCTGTTTTTT.

This clone occurred a few times. This chain links TRBV30 with TRBJ1-5, with D perhaps TRBD1 (6 bases). This CDR3 comprises 14 residues. V shed 2 bases and J shed 8 bases, with 16 bases lying between them. Germline V CDR1 and CDR2: GTSNPN, SVGIG (reference sequence). As DNA, the CDR3 is TGTGCCTGGAGTCCGGGGGCCAGGGCAGAGCCCCAGCATTTT. Amino acid sequence: CAWSPGARAEPQHF.

About this clone: This CDR3 is also generated by other DNA sequences in the sample. The CDR3 DNA reads TGTGCCTGGAGTGTATTGGGGAATCAGCCCCAGCATTTT. It codes for CAWSVLGNQPQHF. The rearrangement links TRBV30 to TRBJ1-5; no firm D call. CDR1 GTSNPN and CDR2 SVGIG come from the germline V gene (reference sequence). The CDR3 contains 13 residues. V gave up 0 bases and J gave up 4 bases, with 7 bases separating them.

V is TRBV30 and J is TRBJ1-1; D ambiguous. Per germline, CDR1 GTSNPN and CDR2 SVGIG (reference sequence). There are 12 residues in the CDR3. The V end lost 3 bases, the J end lost 1 base, and 6 bases lay between the germline ends. The CDR3 sequence is CAWRIANTEAFF. For the CDR3, the DNA is TGTGCCTGGAGAATCGCGAACACTGAAGCTTTCTTT.

The table lists this clone with a few counts. V usage is TRBV29-1 and J usage is TRBJ2-1; 10 nucleotides agree with TRBD1. The trim removed 7 bases at V and 7 bases at J, leaving 7 bases unmatched. This CDR3 is built from 13 residues. Germline V gene data show CDR1 as SQVTM and CDR2 as ANQGSEA. CDR3 protein: CSAFRDRGNEQFF. The CDR3 DNA follows: TGCAGCGCATTCCGGGACAGGGGTAATGAGCAGTTCTTC.

CDR3 bases: TGTGCCACATGGGTACGGACAGGGGCTCGTGGCTACACCTTC. It is translated as CATWVRTGARGYTF. The genes are TRBV6-5 and TRBJ1-2; 9 bases are a match to TRBD1. The V segment lost 10 bases and the J segment 7 bases; nucleotides outside the gene matches: 13. CDR3 length: 14 amino acids. The germline V gene encodes CDR1 MNHEY and CDR2 SVGAGI.

This clone was seen only a few times. The J gene is TRBJ2-6, the V gene TRBV7-9; 11 nucleotides align to TRBD1. V gave up 4 bases and J gave up 2 bases; unmatched junction bases: 4. CDR3 length: 17 amino acids. From germline, CDR1 is SEHNR and CDR2 FQNEAQ (reference sequence). CDR3 region: CASSYRTGGAGANVLTF. Here the CDR3 DNA reads TGTGCCAGCAGCTACCGGACAGGGGGCGCTGGGGCCAACGTCCTGACTTTC. Full variable domain (missing parts from reference TRBV7-9 and TRBJ2-6): DTGVSQNPRHKITKRGQNVTFRCDPISEHNRLYWYRQTLGQGPEFLTYFQNEAQLEKSRLLSDRFSAERPKGSFSTLEIQRTEQGDSAMYLCASSYRTGGAGANVLTFGAGSRLTVL.

This clone is termed medium-sized. V and J are TRBV5-1 and TRBJ2-7; TRBD2 aligns across 10 bases. The V gene end was trimmed by 5 bases and the J gene end by 4 bases; junction bases not matched to a gene: 12. CDR1 is SGHRS and CDR2 is YFSETQ in the germline V gene. The CDR3 covers 16 residues. The CDR3 loop reads CASRSQAGGPSYEQYF. CDR3 bases: TGCGCCAGCAGGAGCCAAGCGGGAGGGCCGTCATACGAGCAGTACTTC.

CDR3 bases: TGTGCCAGCAGGACACGGAAGACCCAGTACTTC. This translates into CASRTRKTQYF. V and J are TRBV7-8 and TRBJ2-5; D unresolved. The V end lost 6 bases, the J end lost 6 bases, and 8 bases lay between the germline ends. The CDR3 spans 11 residues. Germline V CDR1 and CDR2: SGHVS, FQNEAQ.

V gene TRBV5-1 combines with J gene TRBJ1-5; 7 nucleotides align to TRBD1. The CDR3 covers 15 residues. Germline values: CDR1 SGHRS, CDR2 YFSETQ. Trimming at V came to 4 bases and at J to 7 bases, leaving 11 bases not matched to a gene. The CDR3: CASSPGTAKDQPQHF. CDR3 DNA: TGCGCCAGCAGCCCAGGGACAGCTAAGGACCAGCCCCAGCATTTT. Filled out from reference TRBV5-1 and TRBJ1-5, the complete variable domain reads KAGVTQTPRYLIKTRGQQVTLSCSPISGHRSVSWYQQTPGQGLQFLFEYFSETQRNKGNFPGRFSGRQFSNSRSEMNVSTLELGDSALYLCASSPGTAKDQPQHFGDGTRLSIL.

The chain uses TRBV9 and TRBJ2-2; D call uncertain. Germline CDR1 SGDLS, CDR2 YYNGEE. The CDR3 consists of 14 residues. V lost 0 bases and J 3 bases, leaving 6 bases between the germline ends. The CDR3 protein is CASSVVGYTGELFF. As DNA, the CDR3 is TGTGCCAGCAGCGTAGTCGGGTACACCGGGGAGCTGTTTTTT.

The chain links TRBV5-4 to TRBJ2-2; no firm D call. Germline CDR1 is SGHNT and CDR2 is YYREEE (reference sequence). CDR3 length: 12 amino acids. V was clipped by 0 bases and J by 13 bases, with 10 bases between them. The CDR3 DNA reads as TGTGCCAGCAGCTTGGACTACGGCGCGCTGTTTTTT. It is translated as CASSLDYGALFF. The complete variable domain, with remaining parts taken from reference TRBV5-4 and TRBJ2-2, reads ETGVTQSPTHLIKTRGQQVTLRCSSQSGHNTVSWYQQALGQGPQFIFQYYREEENGRGNFPPRFSGLQFPNYSSELNVNALELDDSALYLCASSLDYGALFFGEGSRLTVL.

The chain joins TRBV30 to TRBJ1-6; D ambiguous. V was pared by 3 bases and J by 7 bases, with 10 bases between. Germline CDR1 reads GTSNPN; CDR2 reads SVGIG (reference sequence). The length of the CDR3 is 13 residues. The CDR3 DNA follows: TGTGCCTGGAGAGGTAGGAGCAATTCACCCCTCCACTTT. Translating it yields CAWRGRSNSPLHF.

The V and J genes are TRBV15 and TRBJ2-5; 7 positions match TRBD1. CDR1 is LNHNV, CDR2 YYDKDF, per germline (reference sequence). J was trimmed by 1 base and V by 3 bases; bases with no gene match: 8. This CDR3 comprises 16 residues. CDR3 sequence (DNA): TGTGCCACCAGCAGGGAACAGGGGCCCGCCCAAGAGACCCAGTACTTC. Translating gives CATSREQGPAQETQYF.

This chain connects TRBV30 to TRBJ2-2; TRBD1 or TRBD2 may be the D gene (5 bases each). V was shortened by 5 bases and J by 10 bases, with 17 bases between the two germline ends. The CDR3 contains 13 residues. Germline V gene lookup returns CDR1 GTSNPN and CDR2 SVGIG (reference sequence). CDR3 residues: CAWHRRMRSELFF. The CDR3 DNA follows: TGTGCCTGGCACAGGAGGATGCGTTCGGAGCTGTTTTTT. Using reference TRBV30 and TRBJ2-2 for the parts outside the CDR3, the full variable domain is SQTIHQWPATLVQPVGSPLSLECTVEGTSNPNLYWYRQAAGRGLQLLFYSVGIGQISSEVPQNLSASRPQDRQFILSSKKLLLSDSGFYLCAWHRRMRSELFFGEGSRLTVL.